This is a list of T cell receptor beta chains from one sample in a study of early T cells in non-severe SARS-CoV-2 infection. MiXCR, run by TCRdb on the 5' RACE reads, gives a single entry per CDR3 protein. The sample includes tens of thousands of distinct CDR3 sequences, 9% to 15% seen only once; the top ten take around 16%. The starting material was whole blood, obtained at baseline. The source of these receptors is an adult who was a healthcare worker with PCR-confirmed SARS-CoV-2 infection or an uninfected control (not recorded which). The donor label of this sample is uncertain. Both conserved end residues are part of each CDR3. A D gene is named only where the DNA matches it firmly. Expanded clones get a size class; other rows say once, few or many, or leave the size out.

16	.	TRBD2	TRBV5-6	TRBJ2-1	TGTGCCAGCACCTCCGGGGGGGCGAACCTGGGCAATGAGCAGTTCTTC	CASTSGGANLGNEQFF
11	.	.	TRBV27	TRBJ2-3	TGCCGCGTAGGGACCCGGGATACGCAGTATTTT	CRVGTRDTQYF
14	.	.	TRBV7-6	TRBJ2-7	TGTGCCAGCAGCCTTGGGGCCCTTACCTACGAGCAGTACTTC	CASSLGALTYEQYF
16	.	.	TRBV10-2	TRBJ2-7	TGCGCCAGCAGTGGCGTGGGGGACGGGTCCTCCTACGAGCAGTACTTC	CASSGVGDGSSYEQYF
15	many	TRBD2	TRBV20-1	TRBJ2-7	TGCAGTGCTACCCCCGGGACTAGCGGGAGATACGAGCAGTACTTC	CSATPGTSGRYEQYF
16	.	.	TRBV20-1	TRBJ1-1	TGCAGTGCCGGAAGGGCGGGGGGCTATGAGAACACTGAAGCTTTCTTT	CSAGRAGGYENTEAFF
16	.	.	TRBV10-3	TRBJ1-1	TGTGCCATCAATGGAGGGCCCCAAACAACGAACACTGAAGCTTTCTTT	CAINGGPQTTNTEAFF
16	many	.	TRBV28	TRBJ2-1	TGTGCCAGCAGTGTCCCGGAGGGCCGAGGCTACAATGAGCAGTTCTTC	CASSVPEGRGYNEQFF
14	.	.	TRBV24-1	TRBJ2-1	TGTGCCACCAGTGACGCGACCTCCTACAATGAGCAGTTCTTC	CATSDATSYNEQFF
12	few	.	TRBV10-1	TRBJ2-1	TGCGCCAGCACGGATTTTGGGAATGAGCAGTTCTTC	CASTDFGNEQFF
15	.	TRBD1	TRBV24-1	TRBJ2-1	TGTGCCACCAGCCTCGGGACAGGGTCGACCAATGAGCAGTTCTTC	CATSLGTGSTNEQFF
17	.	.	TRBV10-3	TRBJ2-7	TGTGCCATCAGTGAGAGGGAGTGGGGGATTACCTCCTACGAGCAGTACTTC	CAISEREWGITSYEQYF
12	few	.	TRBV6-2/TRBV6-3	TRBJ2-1	TGTGCCAGCAGCAAATGGGACAATGAGCAGTTCTTC	CASSKWDNEQFF
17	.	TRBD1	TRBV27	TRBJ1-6	TGTGCCAGCTCCCGTAAGACAGGGGGTTCGTATAATTCACCCCTCCACTTT	CASSRKTGGSYNSPLHF
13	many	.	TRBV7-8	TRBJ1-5	TGTGCCAGCAGCTTACAGGGACATCAGCCCCAGCATTTT	CASSLQGHQPQHF
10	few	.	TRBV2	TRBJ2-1	TGTGCCGTACAGGGAGCTGAGCAGTTCTTC	CAVQGAEQFF
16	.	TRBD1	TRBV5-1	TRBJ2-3	TGCGCCAGCAGCCTACAGACAGGGGGCGGCACAGATACGCAGTATTTT	CASSLQTGGGTDTQYF
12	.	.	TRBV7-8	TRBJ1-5	TGTGCCAGCAGCCCGGGGTACCAGCCCCAGCATTTT	CASSPGYQPQHF
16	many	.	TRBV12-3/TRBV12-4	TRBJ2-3	TGTGCCAGCAGTCTCTTCCGGGACCAGTTCACAGATACGCAGTATTTT	CASSLFRDQFTDTQYF
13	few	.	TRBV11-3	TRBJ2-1	TGTGCCAGCAGCTTTCGGATCAACAATGAGCAGTTCTTC	CASSFRINNEQFF
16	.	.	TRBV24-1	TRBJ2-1	TGTGCCACCAGTGCCGCCGACGGGACTTCCTACAATGAGCAGTTCTTC	CATSAADGTSYNEQFF
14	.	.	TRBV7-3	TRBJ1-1	TGTGCCGCAAACACCTGGGGTTTTTACACTGAAGCTTTCTTT	CAANTWGFYTEAFF
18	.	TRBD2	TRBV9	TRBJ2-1	TGTGCCAGCAGCGTAGGTCTAGCGGGGGAAAGCTCCTACAATGAGCAGTTCTTC	CASSVGLAGESSYNEQFF
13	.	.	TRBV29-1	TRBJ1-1	TGCAGCGTTGGAGAACATCAGAACACTGAAGCTTTCTTT	CSVGEHQNTEAFF
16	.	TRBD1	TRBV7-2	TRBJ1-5	TGTGCCAGCAGCCCCCCGCTCCGACAGGGTTTTCAGCCCCAGCATTTT	CASSPPLRQGFQPQHF
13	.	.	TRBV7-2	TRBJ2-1	TGTGCCAGCAGCTTTGCCCCTTACAATGAGCAGTTCTTC	CASSFAPYNEQFF
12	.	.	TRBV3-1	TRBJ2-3	TGTGCCAGCAGCCAACTAGCTGATACGCAGTATTTT	CASSQLADTQYF
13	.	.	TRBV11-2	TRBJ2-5	TGTGCCAGCAGTCGGGGGATACAAGAGACCCAGTACTTC	CASSRGIQETQYF
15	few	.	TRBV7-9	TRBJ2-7	TGTGCCAGCAGCTCCCTAGGACAGTACGGTTACGAGCAGTACTTC	CASSSLGQYGYEQYF
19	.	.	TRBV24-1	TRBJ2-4	TGTGCCTCTGAATTTTGGGGTCGTCTAGCCCCACCCTCCAAAAACATTCAGTACTTC	CASEFWGRLAPPSKNIQYF
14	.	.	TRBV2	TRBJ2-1	TGTGCCAGCAAAGGGGTCTCTTTTTACAATGAGCAGTTCTTC	CASKGVSFYNEQFF
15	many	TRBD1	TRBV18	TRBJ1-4	TGTGCCAGCTCACTCGGGACAGGCTATAATGAAAAACTGTTTTTT	CASSLGTGYNEKLFF